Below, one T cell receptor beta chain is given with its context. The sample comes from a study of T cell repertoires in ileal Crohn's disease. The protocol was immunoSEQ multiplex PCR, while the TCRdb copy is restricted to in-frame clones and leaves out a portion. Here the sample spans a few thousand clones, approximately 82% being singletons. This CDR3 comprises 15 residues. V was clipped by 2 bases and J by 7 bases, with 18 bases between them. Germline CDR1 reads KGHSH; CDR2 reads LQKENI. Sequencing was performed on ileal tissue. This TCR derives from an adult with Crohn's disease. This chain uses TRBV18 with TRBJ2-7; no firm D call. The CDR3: CASSPTAVPSGEQYF. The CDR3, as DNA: TGTGCCAGCTCACCAACGGCGGTACCATCCGGGGAGCAGTACTTC.